The 18 T cell receptor beta chains below come from one sample, sequenced in a study of cytomegalovirus exposure and HLA in healthy donors. A multiplex PCR was run with 60 Vbeta primers and 13 Jbeta primers. Data came from immunoSEQ multiplex PCR; TCRdb stores just in-frame clones and leaves some out. The data show 80,000 to 100,000 clones, 65% to 80% seen once. Sequenced: PBMCs. The receptors were sampled from a woman between 18 and 30 years old in good health and CMV-seropositive.

This chain connects TRBV2 to TRBJ2-2; 9 positions agree with TRBD2. The junction had 10 bases not matched to a gene; V was cut back by 4 bases and J by 7 bases. The CDR3 has 16 amino acids. The germline gives CDR1 SNHLY, CDR2 FYNNEI. DNA of the CDR3: TGTGCCAGCAGTGCCCGGGCTAGCGGGATGGGCGGGGAGCTGTTTTTT. Translating gives CASSARASGMGGELFF.

This clone was counted a single time. The chain uses TRBV5-4 and TRBJ1-1; D is possibly TRBD1 (6 bases). CDR1 SGHNT and CDR2 YYREEE come from the germline V gene (reference sequence). Deletions cut 1 base from V and 4 bases from J, with 8 bases between. The CDR3 covers 13 residues. The chain's CDR3 is CASSLRGITEAFF. DNA of the CDR3: TGTGCCAGCAGCTTGAGGGGGATCACTGAAGCTTTCTTT.

The chain links TRBV9 to TRBJ2-1; possible D gene TRBD2, 6 bases. Germline values: CDR1 SGDLS, CDR2 YYNGEE. The V end lost 0 bases, the J end lost 10 bases, and 14 bases lay between the germline ends. The CDR3 is made up of 14 amino acids. CDR3 nucleotides: TGTGCCAGCAGCGTAGTGGGACTTACAAAAGAGCAGTTCTTC. It codes for CASSVVGLTKEQFF.

The V gene is TRBV5-1, the J gene TRBJ2-7, with TRBD2 matching 10 bases. Germline CDR1 reads SGHRS; CDR2 reads YFSETQ. The trim removed 2 bases at V and 1 base at J, leaving 9 bases unmatched. This CDR3 contains 17 residues. Here the CDR3 reads CASSFPGTSGASYEQYF. The CDR3 nucleotides read TGCGCCAGCAGCTTCCCTGGTACTAGCGGGGCATCCTACGAGCAGTACTTC.

The J gene is TRBJ1-2, the V gene TRBV2, with D perhaps matching TRBD1 (6 bases). CDR1 and CDR2 from the germline V gene are SNHLY and FYNNEI. There are 16 residues in the CDR3. With 7 bases removed from V and 4 bases from J, the gap between germline ends came to 22 bases. DNA of the CDR3: TGTGCCAGCATGGGCGGGAGTCCTCGAGGGGGCTATGGCTACACCTTC. Translating it yields CASMGGSPRGGYGYTF.

The chain carries TRBV14 and TRBJ2-1, with TRBD2 matching over 9 bases. The V gene's germline CDR1 is SGHDN and CDR2 FVKESK. The ends lost 1 base at V and 3 bases at J; junction bases unmatched: 4. The CDR3 is 16 residues long. CDR3 residues: CASSQAASGIYNEQFF. Here the CDR3 DNA reads TGTGCCAGCAGCCAAGCGGCTAGCGGGATCTACAATGAGCAGTTCTTC.

This sequence joins TRBV15 and TRBJ2-7, with 10 bases that match TRBD2. V trimming: 0 bases; J trimming: 13 bases; junction bases outside the gene matches: 6. The CDR3 runs 13 residues. Germline lookup yields CDR1 LNHNV and CDR2 YYDKDF (reference sequence). The CDR3 protein is CATSRDLASGRYF. Written as DNA, the CDR3 is TGTGCCACCAGCAGAGATTTGGCTAGCGGGAGATACTTC. Combining the CDR3 with reference TRBV15 and TRBJ2-7 gives the whole variable domain DAMVIQNPRYQVTQFGKPVTLSCSQTLNHNVMYWYQQKSSQAPKLLFHYYDKDFNNEADTPDNFQSRRPNTSFCFLDIRSPGLGDTAMYLCATSRDLASGRYFGPGTRLTVT.

This clone occurred a few times. This sequence joins TRBV9 and TRBJ2-1; a possible D gene is TRBD2 (6 bases). CDR3 length: 15 amino acids. Looked up from germline, CDR1 is SGDLS and CDR2 is YYNGEE. Trimming removed 2 bases at V and 2 bases at J, with 11 bases between. CDR3 in amino acids: CASSVFSGAYNEQFF. Here the CDR3 DNA reads TGTGCCAGCAGCGTTTTTTCGGGAGCCTACAATGAGCAGTTCTTC.

This clone was detected a few times. The V and J genes are TRBV6-4 and TRBJ2-7; D might be TRBD2 (6 bases). The V gene lost 0 bases and the J gene lost 3 bases, with 9 bases spanning the gap. Germline CDR1 is MRHNA and CDR2 is SNTAGT. The CDR3 runs 14 residues. This CDR3 reads CASSDSRLVYEQYF. CDR3 nucleotides: TGTGCCAGCAGTGACTCTCGACTAGTCTACGAGCAGTACTTC.

This chain links TRBV7-6 with TRBJ2-3; D perhaps matches TRBD1 (5 bases). V lost 0 bases, J lost 8 bases, and 18 bases lay in between. The CDR3 spans 16 residues. Germline assignment: CDR1 SGHVS and CDR2 FNYEAQ. CDR3 bases: TGTGCCAGCAGCTTAGCCAAAACTGGGGCCCAGGGTACGCAGTATTTT. Its translation: CASSLAKTGAQGTQYF.

The chain links TRBV9 to TRBJ2-7; 7 bases agree with TRBD2. With V trimmed by 0 bases and J by 5 bases, 11 bases remained unmatched. Germline V CDR1 and CDR2: SGDLS, YYNGEE. The CDR3 extends over 16 amino acids. This CDR3 reads CASSVGGGSKENEQYF. CDR3 sequence (DNA): TGTGCCAGCAGCGTAGGGGGCGGGAGTAAGGAGAACGAGCAGTACTTC.

There are a few counts of this clone. The chain combines TRBV29-1 with TRBJ1-4; TRBD1 might be the D (6 bases). Germline V gene lookup returns CDR1 SQVTM and CDR2 ANQGSEA. The length of the CDR3 is 12 residues. The CDR3 DNA follows: TGCGCGGGGGGGCAAACTAATGAAAAACTGTTTTTT. Residues: CAGGQTNEKLFF. The full variable domain, rest sourced from reference TRBV29-1 and TRBJ1-4, is SAVISQKPSRDICQRGTSLTIQCQVDSQVTMMFWYRQQPGQSLTLIATANQGSEATYESGFVIDKFPISRPNLTFSTLTVSNMSPEDSSIYLCAGGQTNEKLFFGSGTQLSVL.

The J gene is TRBJ1-2, the V gene TRBV19, with D hard to call. This CDR3 has 13 residues. CDR1 is LNHDA, CDR2 SQIVND, per germline (reference sequence). Between the trimmed V and J ends, which lost 3 bases and 4 bases, there was a span of 9 bases. The CDR3 loop reads CASSIELSYGYTF. CDR3 bases: TGTGCCAGTAGTATCGAACTGAGCTATGGCTACACCTTC.

The chain recombines TRBV9 with TRBJ2-1, with 7 positions matching TRBD2. J lost 5 bases, V lost 4 bases, and 12 bases had no gene match. The CDR3 is made up of 16 amino acids. CDR1 is SGDLS, CDR2 YYNGEE, per germline. The CDR3 is CASSSRRGLVDNEQFF. The CDR3 DNA follows: TGTGCCAGCAGCAGCCGGAGAGGACTAGTGGACAATGAGCAGTTCTTC. The full variable domain, with the rest looked up from reference TRBV9 and TRBJ2-1, is DSGVTQTPKHLITATGQRVTLRCSPRSGDLSVYWYQQSLDQGLQFLIQYYNGEERAKGNILERFSAQQFPDLHSELNLSSLELGDSALYFCASSSRRGLVDNEQFFGPGTRLTVL.

The chain uses TRBV14 and TRBJ1-2; no definite D call. Trimming pared 3 bases from V and 0 bases from J, leaving 5 bases between. CDR1 and CDR2 from the germline V gene are SGHDN and FVKESK. This CDR3 has 13 residues. In DNA form, the CDR3 reads TGTGCCAGCAGCCACCTAACTAACTATGGCTACACCTTC. Its protein is CASSHLTNYGYTF.

The V call is TRBV5-1, the J call TRBJ2-7, with D tentatively TRBD2 (5 bases). Per germline, CDR1 SGHRS and CDR2 YFSETQ. The CDR3 loop spans 14 amino acids. Trimming removed 4 bases from V and 2 bases from J, with 13 bases in between. In DNA, the CDR3 is TGCGCCAGCAGCCTCGAGGGTCCCACCTACGAGCAGTACTTC. This translates into CASSLEGPTYEQYF.

This chain links TRBV5-1 with TRBJ2-3; 11 bases are a match to TRBD1. Germline trimming cut 7 bases from V and 2 bases from J; bases unmatched to any gene: 3. The V gene's germline CDR1 is SGHRS and CDR2 YFSETQ. The CDR3 contains 14 residues. CDR3 coding DNA: TGCGCCAGCCGGACAGGGGGCTCCACAGATACGCAGTATTTT. Residues: CASRTGGSTDTQYF. Combining the CDR3 with reference TRBV5-1 and TRBJ2-3 gives the whole variable domain KAGVTQTPRYLIKTRGQQVTLSCSPISGHRSVSWYQQTPGQGLQFLFEYFSETQRNKGNFPGRFSGRQFSNSRSEMNVSTLELGDSALYLCASRTGGSTDTQYFGPGTRLTVL.

The rearrangement links TRBV4-1 to TRBJ1-1; the D gene is possibly TRBD1 (6 bases). From germline, CDR1 is MGHRA and CDR2 YSYEKL. The CDR3 extends over 13 amino acids. V lost 1 base to trimming and J lost 6 bases, with 9 bases between them. This CDR3 reads CASSQVGQPEAFF. The CDR3 DNA follows: TGCGCCAGCAGCCAAGTCGGACAGCCTGAAGCTTTCTTT.